The entry below gives a single TCR beta chain sequence along with its context. Trimming cost V 0 bases and J 3 bases; bases outside gene matches: 0. The CDR3 covers 14 residues. The germline V gene encodes CDR1 SGHNT and CDR2 YYREEE (reference sequence). Here immunoSEQ multiplex PCR was the method, and the copy in TCRdb shows in-frame clones only, minus some. The sample yields fewer than 75,000 clones, 75% to 95% seen once. The entry originates in a study of T cell changes during pregnancy in multiple sclerosis. The source material was peripheral blood, sampled in the first trimester of pregnancy. This TCR derives from a female donor with multiple sclerosis, enrolled in a pregnancy study. V and J are TRBV5-4 and TRBJ2-5, with 9 bases lining up with TRBD1. CDR3 DNA: TGTGCCAGCAGCTTGGGGGACAGGGAAGAGACCCAGTACTTC. Translated: CASSLGDREETQYF.